This TCR beta chain is drawn from a study of T cells after yellow fever vaccination. This clonotype was observed a handful of times. Its target is not known. Study-wide results and caveats: FACS-sorted repertoires could harbor abundant contaminating bulk-population clonotypes. In post-booster samples, most primary-vaccination clones reappeared (under 98% CD4, about 91% CD8).

The study made its TCR cDNA through 5'RACE template switching. That step introduced a universal primer site along with UMIs. TCRdb re-derived calls from the 5' RACE reads in MiXCR, one entry per CDR3 protein. The data contain approximately 450,000 distinct CDR3 sequences, roughly a sixth of them singletons. This TCR was recovered from a man between 18 and 35 years old who received the YFV17D yellow fever vaccine. Sequencing used PBMCs, obtained before the yellow fever booster vaccination.

This CDR3 reads CSASRSSDQPQHF. The CDR3 nucleotides are TGCAGTGCTAGCCGGTCGTCAGATCAGCCCCAGCATTTT. This chain connects TRBV20-1 to TRBJ1-5; no reliable D call. The V gene lost 3 bases and the J gene lost 5 bases, with 11 bases spanning the gap. Germline V gives CDR1 DFQATT, CDR2 SNEGSKA (reference sequence). This CDR3 is built from 13 residues.